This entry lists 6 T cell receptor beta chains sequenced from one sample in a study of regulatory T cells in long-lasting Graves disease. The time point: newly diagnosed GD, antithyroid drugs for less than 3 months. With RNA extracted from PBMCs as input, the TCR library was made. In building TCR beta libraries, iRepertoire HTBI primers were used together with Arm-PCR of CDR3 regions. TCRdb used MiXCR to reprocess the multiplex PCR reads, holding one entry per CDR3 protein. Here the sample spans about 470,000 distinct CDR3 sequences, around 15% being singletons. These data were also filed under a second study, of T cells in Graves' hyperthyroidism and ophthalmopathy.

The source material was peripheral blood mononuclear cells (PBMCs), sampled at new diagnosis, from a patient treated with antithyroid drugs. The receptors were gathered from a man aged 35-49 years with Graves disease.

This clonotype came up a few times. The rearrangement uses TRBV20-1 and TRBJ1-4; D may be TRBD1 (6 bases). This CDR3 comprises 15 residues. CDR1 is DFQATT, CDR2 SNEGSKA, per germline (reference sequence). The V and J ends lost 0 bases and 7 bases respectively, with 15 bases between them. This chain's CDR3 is CSARDPTQGIEKLFF. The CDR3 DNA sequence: TGCAGTGCTAGAGATCCTACTCAGGGGATTGAAAAACTGTTTTTT.

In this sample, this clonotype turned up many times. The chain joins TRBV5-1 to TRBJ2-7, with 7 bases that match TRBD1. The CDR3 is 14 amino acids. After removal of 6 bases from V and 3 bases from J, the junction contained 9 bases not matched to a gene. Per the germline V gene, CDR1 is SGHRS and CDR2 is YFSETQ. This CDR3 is CASNEGQRIYEQYF. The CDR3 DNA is TGCGCCAGCAACGAGGGACAGAGAATCTACGAGCAGTACTTC.

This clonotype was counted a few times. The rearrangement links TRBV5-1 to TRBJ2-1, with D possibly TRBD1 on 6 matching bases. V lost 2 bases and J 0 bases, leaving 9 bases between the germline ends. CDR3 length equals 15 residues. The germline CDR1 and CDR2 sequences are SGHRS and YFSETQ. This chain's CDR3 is CASSFGQPSYNEQFF. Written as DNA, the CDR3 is TGCGCCAGCAGCTTCGGACAGCCCTCCTACAATGAGCAGTTCTTC. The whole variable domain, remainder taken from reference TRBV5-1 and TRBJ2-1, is KAGVTQTPRYLIKTRGQQVTLSCSPISGHRSVSWYQQTPGQGLQFLFEYFSETQRNKGNFPGRFSGRQFSNSRSEMNVSTLELGDSALYLCASSFGQPSYNEQFFGPGTRLTVL.

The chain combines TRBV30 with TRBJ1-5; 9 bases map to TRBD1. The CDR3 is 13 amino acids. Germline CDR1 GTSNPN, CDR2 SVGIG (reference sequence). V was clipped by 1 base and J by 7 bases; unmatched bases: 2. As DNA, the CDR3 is TGTGCCTGGAGTGGGACAGGGGAACAGCCCCAGCATTTT. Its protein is CAWSGTGEQPQHF.

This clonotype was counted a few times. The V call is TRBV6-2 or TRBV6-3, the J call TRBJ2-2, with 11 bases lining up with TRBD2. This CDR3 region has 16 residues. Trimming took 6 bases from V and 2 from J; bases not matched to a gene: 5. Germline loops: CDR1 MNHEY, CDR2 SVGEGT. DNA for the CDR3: TGTGCCAGCAGGACTAGCGGGAAGTCTAACACCGGGGAGCTGTTTTTT. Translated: CASRTSGKSNTGELFF.

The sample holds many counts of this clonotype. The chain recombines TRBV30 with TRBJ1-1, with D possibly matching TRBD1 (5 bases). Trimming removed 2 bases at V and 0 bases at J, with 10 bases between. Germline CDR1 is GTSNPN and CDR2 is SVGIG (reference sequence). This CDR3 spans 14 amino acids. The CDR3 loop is CAWSTGPMNTEAFF. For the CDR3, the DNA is TGTGCCTGGAGTACGGGACCTATGAACACTGAAGCTTTCTTT.